The clone carrying this T cell receptor (beta chain) is a singleton in its sample. The antigen is undetermined. PCR involved 60 Vbeta and 13 Jbeta primers. Clones were read by immunoSEQ multiplex PCR, and TCRdb kept only the in-frame ones, dropping some. The profile shows roughly 150,000 clones, 70% to 90% of them singletons. The CDR3 length is 16 residues. Germline V lookup: CDR1 SGHTA, CDR2 FQGNSA. V lost 6 bases to trimming and J lost 6 bases; unmatched junction nucleotides: 12. These data are taken from a study of cytomegalovirus exposure and HLA in healthy donors. Study details: Sequencing of roughly 180 million T cells in an earlier analysis found 95 million to 120 million unique TCR beta sequences. Study-level findings and limits: What a later analysis showed was that several of the most significant clusters appeared linked to common viral pathogens. In a later analysis, across HLA loci, associated TCR counts were highest for DRB1, lowest for HLA-C.

The sequence came from a man aged 25 to 40 in good health and CMV-seropositive. Sequenced input: PBMCs. The chain combines TRBV7-2 with TRBJ2-2; 8 positions match TRBD1. The CDR3 is CASRFWTGSPAGELFF. Here the CDR3 DNA reads TGTGCCAGCAGGTTTTGGACAGGGTCCCCAGCCGGGGAGCTGTTTTTT.